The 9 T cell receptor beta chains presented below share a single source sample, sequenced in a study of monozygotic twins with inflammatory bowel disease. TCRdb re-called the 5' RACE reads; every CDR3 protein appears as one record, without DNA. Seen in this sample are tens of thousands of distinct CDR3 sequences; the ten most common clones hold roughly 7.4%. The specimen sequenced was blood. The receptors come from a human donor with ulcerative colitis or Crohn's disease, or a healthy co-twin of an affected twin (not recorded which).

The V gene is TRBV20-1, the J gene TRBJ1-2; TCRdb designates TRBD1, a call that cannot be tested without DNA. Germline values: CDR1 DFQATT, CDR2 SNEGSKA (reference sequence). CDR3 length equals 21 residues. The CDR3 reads CSALARVRTGFNPTTNYGYTF.

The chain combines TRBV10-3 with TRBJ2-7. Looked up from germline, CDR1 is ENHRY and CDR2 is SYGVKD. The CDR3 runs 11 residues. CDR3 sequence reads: CAIMPSYEQYF.

The CDR3 reads CASSLQTGDYGYTF. The rearrangement links TRBV5-1 to TRBJ1-2; TCRdb gives TRBD1 as the D gene, but with no DNA this cannot be confirmed. The CDR3 spans 14 residues. Germline V CDR1 and CDR2: SGHRS, YFSETQ.

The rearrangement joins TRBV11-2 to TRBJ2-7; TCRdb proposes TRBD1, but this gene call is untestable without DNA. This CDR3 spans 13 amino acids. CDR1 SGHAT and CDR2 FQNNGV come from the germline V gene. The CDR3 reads CASSPFPGGEQYF.

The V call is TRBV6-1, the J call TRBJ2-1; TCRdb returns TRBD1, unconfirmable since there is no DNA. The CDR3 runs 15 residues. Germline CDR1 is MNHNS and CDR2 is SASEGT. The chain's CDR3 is CASSRSGTGYNEQFF.

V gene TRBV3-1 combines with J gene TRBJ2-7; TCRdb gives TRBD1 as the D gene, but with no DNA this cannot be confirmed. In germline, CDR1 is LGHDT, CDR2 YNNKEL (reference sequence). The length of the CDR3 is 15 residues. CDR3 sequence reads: CASSQQGGRSYEQYF.

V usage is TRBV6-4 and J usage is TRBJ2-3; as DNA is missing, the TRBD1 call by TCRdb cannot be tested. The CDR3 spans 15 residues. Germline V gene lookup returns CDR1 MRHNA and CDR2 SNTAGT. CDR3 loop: CASSDSGESTDTQYF.

CDR3 region: CASSPLFQGADTEAFF. The J gene is TRBJ1-1, the V gene TRBV5-6; checking the TCRdb D call of TRBD1 is not possible without DNA. The CDR3 length is 16 residues. The germline CDR1 and CDR2 sequences are SGHDT and YYEEEE.

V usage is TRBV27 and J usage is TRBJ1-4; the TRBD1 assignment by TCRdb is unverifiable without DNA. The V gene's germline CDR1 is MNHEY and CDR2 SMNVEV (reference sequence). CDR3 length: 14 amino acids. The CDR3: CAGSYQGANEKLFF.